The TCR beta chain described here comes from a study of blood T cell repertoires in COVID-19. Turning to the study itself: From the United States, Italy and Spain came samples of acute and convalescent COVID-19. PBMCs, B-cell-depleted T cells, or T cells were the source of the cDNA or gDNA that made up the material.

Seattle enrolled patients during active infection and tracked them longitudinally. Trimming cost V 3 bases and J 4 bases; bases outside gene matches: 5. This CDR3 comprises 14 residues. Germline loops: CDR1 SGHTA, CDR2 FQGNSA. In the source study's methods: Reference gene primer amplification gave estimated nucleated cell counts. The table came from immunoSEQ multiplex PCR; TCRdb's copy has only in-frame clones and leaves some out. The DNA was the basis for D and trimming; V, J and clone size are from that table. The table lists around 150,000 clones, roughly 84% of them singletons. Sequencing used peripheral blood. V is TRBV7-2 and J is TRBJ1-1; 7 bases map to TRBD1. The source is a woman aged 60-70 years with COVID-19, enrolled during active disease. CDR3 residues: CASSLTGWVTEAFF. CDR3 nucleotides: TGTGCCAGCAGCTTGACAGGGTGGGTCACTGAAGCTTTCTTT.